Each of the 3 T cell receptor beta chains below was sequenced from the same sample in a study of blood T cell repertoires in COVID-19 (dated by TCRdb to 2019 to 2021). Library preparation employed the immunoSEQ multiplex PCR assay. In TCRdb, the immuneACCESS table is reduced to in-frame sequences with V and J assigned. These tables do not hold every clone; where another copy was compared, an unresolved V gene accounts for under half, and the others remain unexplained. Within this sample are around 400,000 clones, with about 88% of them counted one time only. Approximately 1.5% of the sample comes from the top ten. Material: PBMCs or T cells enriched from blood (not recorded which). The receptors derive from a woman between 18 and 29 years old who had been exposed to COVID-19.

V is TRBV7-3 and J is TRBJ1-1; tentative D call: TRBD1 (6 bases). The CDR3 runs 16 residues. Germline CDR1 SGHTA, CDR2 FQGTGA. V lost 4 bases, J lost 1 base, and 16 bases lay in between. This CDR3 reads CASSSRRLDRNTEAFF. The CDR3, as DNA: TGTGCCAGCAGCTCACGACGACTGGACAGGAACACTGAAGCTTTCTTT. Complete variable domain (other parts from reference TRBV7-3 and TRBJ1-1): GAGVSQTPSNKVTEKGKYVELRCDPISGHTALYWYRQSLGQGPEFLIYFQGTGAADDSGLPNDRFFAVRPEGSVSTLKIQRTERGDSAVYLCASSSRRLDRNTEAFFGQGTRLTVV.

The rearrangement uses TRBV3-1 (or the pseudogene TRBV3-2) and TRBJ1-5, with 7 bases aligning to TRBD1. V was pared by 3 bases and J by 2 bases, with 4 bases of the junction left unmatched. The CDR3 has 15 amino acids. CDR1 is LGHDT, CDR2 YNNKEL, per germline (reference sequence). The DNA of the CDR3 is TGTGCCAGCAGCCAGCAACAGGGGCGCAATCAGCCCCAGCATTTT. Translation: CASSQQQGRNQPQHF.

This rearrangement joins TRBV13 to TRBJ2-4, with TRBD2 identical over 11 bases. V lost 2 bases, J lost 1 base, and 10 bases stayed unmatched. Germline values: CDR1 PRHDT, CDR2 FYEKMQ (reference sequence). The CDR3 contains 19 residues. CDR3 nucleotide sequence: TGTGCCAGCAGCTTAATGACTAGCGGGGCCTACATCGCCAAAAACATTCAGTACTTC. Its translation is CASSLMTSGAYIAKNIQYF.